These 12 T cell receptor beta chains originate from one sample sequenced in a study of blood T cell repertoires in COVID-19 (dated by TCRdb to 2018 to 2020). The library was built by means of the immunoSEQ multiplex PCR assay. TCRdb retrieved this table from immuneACCESS and kept in-frame rearrangements only. Not all clones are present; in checked studies, unresolved V genes account for under half, and no reason is known for the remainder. Across this sample there are 130,000 or so clones, with 80% to 90% seen only once. Clones ranked in the top ten supply 3.4% of the sample. The specimen sequenced was PBMCs or T cells enriched from blood (not recorded which). Every receptor here comes from a woman aged 50 to 60 with acute COVID-19.

The rearrangement uses TRBV29-1 and TRBJ1-1; unclear D gene. The germline V gene has CDR1 SQVTM and CDR2 ANQGSEA. The CDR3 has 15 residues. Trimming stripped 4 bases from V and 3 bases from J, with 18 bases between. The CDR3 loop reads CSVVGTTISHTEAFF. The CDR3 DNA reads TGCAGCGTTGTCGGAACGACAATTTCGCACACTGAAGCTTTCTTT.

The rearrangement joins TRBV6-5 to TRBJ1-1; D is ambiguous. Germline lookup yields CDR1 MNHEY and CDR2 SVGAGI. This CDR3 comprises 16 residues. V lost 2 bases to trimming and J lost 1 base, with 14 bases between them. CDR3 sequence reads: CASSYRFSAGNTEAFF. The CDR3 nucleotides are TGTGCCAGCAGTTACAGGTTTTCGGCAGGGAACACTGAAGCTTTCTTT.

This clone was detected only once. V and J are TRBV14 and TRBJ1-3; 7 bases are shared with TRBD1. With V trimmed by 0 bases and J by 0 bases, 8 bases remained unmatched. The CDR3 runs to 18 residues. Germline CDR1 and CDR2: SGHDN and FVKESK. In DNA form, the CDR3 reads TGTGCCAGCAGCCAAGAGGTCGGACAGGTGGTCTCTGGAAACACCATATATTTT. This sequence encodes CASSQEVGQVVSGNTIYF.

The gene calls are TRBV7-2 and TRBJ2-1, with D maybe TRBD2 (6 bases). The CDR3 has 17 amino acids. Germline V lookup: CDR1 SGHTA, CDR2 FQGNSA. V lost 1 base, J lost 0 bases, and 13 bases lay in between. In DNA form, the CDR3 reads TGTGCCAGCAGCTTAGAATGGCGGGATAGCTCCTACAATGAGCAGTTCTTC. Translating gives CASSLEWRDSSYNEQFF.

J is TRBJ1-2 and V is TRBV12-3 or TRBV12-4, with D hard to call. The CDR3 covers 11 residues. Deletions cut 4 bases from V and 5 bases from J, with 5 bases between. The CDR3 here is CASSSIYGYTF. The CDR3 DNA is TGTGCCAGCAGTTCCATTTATGGCTACACCTTC.

The chain joins TRBV2 to TRBJ2-2; TRBD1 matches 9 bases. CDR1 and CDR2 (germline): SNHLY, FYNNEI. The CDR3 is made up of 16 amino acids. V was pared by 5 bases and J by 6 bases, with 10 bases of the junction left unmatched. CDR3 amino acids: CASSLLTGGAPGELFF. The DNA of the CDR3 is TGTGCCAGCAGTCTTCTAACAGGGGGCGCCCCCGGGGAGCTGTTTTTT.

The chain links TRBV29-1 to TRBJ2-7; 10 nucleotides match TRBD1. The CDR3 is 15 residues long. With V trimmed by 0 bases and J by 0 bases, 2 bases remained unmatched. Germline V gene lookup returns CDR1 SQVTM and CDR2 ANQGSEA. The CDR3 DNA is TGCAGCGTTGAAGACCGGACAGGGGGCTCCTACGAGCAGTACTTC. The encoded protein is CSVEDRTGGSYEQYF.

The gene calls are TRBV7-6 and TRBJ2-1, with a possible D match to TRBD2 (6 bases). Germline CDR1 and CDR2: SGHVS and FNYEAQ. This CDR3 spans 15 amino acids. V lost 1 base and J lost 8, with 15 bases in between. This CDR3 is CASSLVAGGRDEQFF. The CDR3 DNA sequence: TGTGCCAGCAGCTTAGTGGCCGGAGGGCGGGATGAGCAGTTCTTC.

The rearrangement links TRBV19 to TRBJ1-1; 9 nucleotides match TRBD1. The germline V gene has CDR1 LNHDA and CDR2 SQIVND (reference sequence). This CDR3 spans 16 amino acids. V dropped 3 bases and J dropped 4; count of bases not matched to a gene: 9. The CDR3 here is CASSIGKGQGFTEAFF. The CDR3 DNA reads TGTGCCAGTAGTATCGGCAAAGGACAGGGGTTCACTGAAGCTTTCTTT.

This clone has just one count. The chain uses TRBV7-9 and TRBJ2-2, with 8 bases lining up with TRBD1. Unmatched junction bases numbered 11, after V lost 7 bases and J lost 4 bases. Germline lookup yields CDR1 SEHNR and CDR2 FQNEAQ (reference sequence). This CDR3 spans 16 amino acids. The CDR3 loop is CASTVRRGLGTGELFF. The CDR3 DNA reads as TGTGCCAGCACCGTCCGCAGGGGGCTGGGCACCGGGGAGCTGTTTTTT.

The chain employs TRBV5-5 and TRBJ2-1; weak D call: TRBD2 (5 bases). The CDR3 is 13 residues long. Trimming shortened V by 0 bases and J by 8 bases, and 9 bases separated the two germline ends. Germline CDR1 reads SGHKS; CDR2 reads YYEKEE (reference sequence). The CDR3 sequence: CASSLGGLDEQFF. DNA of the CDR3: TGTGCCAGCAGCTTGGGAGGGCTCGATGAGCAGTTCTTC.

This clone was detected only once. The V and J genes are TRBV7-2 and TRBJ2-7; TRBD2 matches 10 bases. This CDR3 spans 14 amino acids. Trimming cost V 5 bases and J 2 bases; bases outside gene matches: 3. CDR1 is SGHTA, CDR2 FQGNSA, per germline. Here the CDR3 DNA reads TGTGCCAGCAGCCTTACTAGCGGGACCTACGAGCAGTACTTC. Translated, it gives CASSLTSGTYEQYF.